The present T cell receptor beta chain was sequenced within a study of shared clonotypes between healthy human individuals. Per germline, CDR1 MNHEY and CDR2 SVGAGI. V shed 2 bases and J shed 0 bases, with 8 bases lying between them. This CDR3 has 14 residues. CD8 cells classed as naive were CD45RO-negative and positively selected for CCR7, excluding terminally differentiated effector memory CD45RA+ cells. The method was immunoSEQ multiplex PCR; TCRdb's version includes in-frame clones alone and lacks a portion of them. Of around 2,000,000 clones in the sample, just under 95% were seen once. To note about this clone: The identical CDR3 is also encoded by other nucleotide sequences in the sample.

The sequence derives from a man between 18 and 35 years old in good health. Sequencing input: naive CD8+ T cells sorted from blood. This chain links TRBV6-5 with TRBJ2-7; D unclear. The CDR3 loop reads CASSYGPGSYEQYF. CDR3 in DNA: TGTGCCAGCAGTTACGGTCCGGGCTCCTACGAGCAGTACTTC.